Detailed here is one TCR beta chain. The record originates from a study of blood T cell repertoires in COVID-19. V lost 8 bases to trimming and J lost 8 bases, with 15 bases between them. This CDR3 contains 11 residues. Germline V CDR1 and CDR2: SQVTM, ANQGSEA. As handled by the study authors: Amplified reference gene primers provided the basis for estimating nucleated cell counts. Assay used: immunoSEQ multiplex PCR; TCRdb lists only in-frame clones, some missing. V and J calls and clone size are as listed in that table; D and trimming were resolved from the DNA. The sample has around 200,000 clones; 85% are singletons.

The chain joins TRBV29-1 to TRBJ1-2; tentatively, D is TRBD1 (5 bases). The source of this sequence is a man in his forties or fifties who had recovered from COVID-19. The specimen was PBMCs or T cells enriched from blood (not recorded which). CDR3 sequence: CSYQGAWGYTF. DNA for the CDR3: TGCAGCTACCAAGGGGCCTGGGGCTACACCTTC.